This is a list of T cell receptor beta chains from one sample in a study of CD8+CD57+ T cells in acquired aplastic anemia. TCRdb re-derived calls from the reads in MiXCR, one entry per CDR3 protein. This table has 450,000 to 550,000 distinct CDR3 sequences, about a third appearing once. Sequencing was carried out using sorted CD4+, CD8+, or CD8+CD57+ T cells (not recorded which) from PBMCs. These receptors all come from a human donor with aplastic anemia. Both conserved end residues are part of each CDR3. D genes are given only for firm matches. Some rows mark clone size as missing; the rest say once, few, many or name a class of expanded clone.

. many TRBJ1-2 TRBV25-1 CASSADSNNYGYTF TGTGCCAGCAGCGCCGACAGCAATAACTATGGCTACACCTTC
. . TRBJ1-1 TRBV7-6 CASSLFESANTEAFF TGTGCCAGCAGCTTGTTTGAGTCGGCGAACACTGAAGCTTTCTTT
. many TRBJ2-5 TRBV7-2 CASRADSQETQYF TGTGCCAGCAGGGCAGACAGCCAAGAGACCCAGTACTTC
. many TRBJ1-2 TRBV9 CASSVGTIYGYTF TGTGCCAGCAGCGTAGGGACAATCTATGGCTACACCTTC
. many TRBJ2-7 TRBV7-3 CASSLTGAREQYF TGTGCCAGCAGCTTAACGGGGGCTCGGGAGCAGTACTTC
. . TRBJ1-6 TRBV30 CAWSERQIGSPLHF TGTGCCTGGAGTGAGCGACAGATTGGGTCACCCCTCCACTTT
. . TRBJ2-7 TRBV9 CASSVAGSQGPYEQYF TGTGCCAGCAGCGTAGCTGGCAGCCAGGGCCCCTACGAGCAGTACTTC
. . TRBJ2-5 TRBV30 CAWSGGMGETQYF TGTGCCTGGAGCGGGGGCATGGGAGAGACCCAGTACTTC
TRBD2 . TRBJ2-7 TRBV11-1 CASSLGASGSWYEQYF TGTGCCAGCAGCTTGGGGGCTAGCGGGAGTTGGTACGAGCAGTACTTC
. many TRBJ2-5 TRBV7-6 CASSFSGDETQYF TGTGCCAGCAGCTTTAGTGGCGACGAGACCCAGTACTTC
. many TRBJ2-7 TRBV20-1 CSARDRGGLYEQYF TGCAGTGCTAGAGATCGTGGGGGGCTGTACGAGCAGTACTTC
. once TRBJ1-1 TRBV29-1 CSVIPEGMNTEAFF TGCAGCGTTATCCCCGAGGGGATGAACACTGAAGCTTTCTTT
TRBD2 . TRBJ2-7 TRBV10-3 CAISGSGRSYEQYF TGTGCCATCAGTGGTAGCGGGCGCTCCTACGAGCAGTACTTC
TRBD1 many TRBJ1-2 TRBV2 CASIPGQGYGYTF TGTGCCAGCATCCCGGGACAGGGATATGGCTACACCTTC
. few TRBJ2-2 TRBV9 CASSVQGMGTGELFF TGTGCCAGCAGCGTGCAGGGAATGGGCACCGGGGAGCTGTTTTTT
. . TRBJ1-1 TRBV2 CARHFDRRNTEAFF TGTGCCAGACACTTCGACAGGAGGAACACTGAAGCTTTCTTT
. . TRBJ2-7 TRBV15 CATSRSVGLQYF TGTGCCACCAGCAGATCCGTTGGGCTGCAGTACTTC
. . TRBJ2-7 TRBV6-1 CASSEYFQSSYEQYF TGTGCCAGCAGTGAATATTTCCAGAGCTCCTACGAGCAGTACTTC
. many TRBJ2-7 TRBV15 CATSREHGYYEQYF TGTGCCACCAGCAGAGAGCACGGATACTACGAGCAGTACTTC
. . TRBJ2-1 TRBV2 CASSQWVDNEQFF TGTGCCAGCAGCCAATGGGTGGACAATGAGCAGTTCTTC
TRBD2 . TRBJ2-1 TRBV5-6 CASSLVSSGGAVEQFF TGTGCCAGCAGCTTGGTGTCTAGCGGGGGGGCCGTTGAGCAGTTCTTC
. few TRBJ1-5 TRBV19 CASSIDQAGAGPQHF TGTGCCAGTAGTATAGATCAAGCAGGGGCTGGGCCCCAGCATTTT
. once TRBJ1-5 TRBV15 CATSRDSDTEEHF TGTGCCACCAGCAGAGATTCTGACACTGAAGAGCATTTT
TRBD2 . TRBJ2-5 TRBV25-1 CASSASGLAGKQETQYF TGTGCCAGCAGTGCTTCGGGACTAGCGGGGAAGCAAGAGACCCAGTACTTC
TRBD1 many TRBJ1-2 TRBV9 CASSARQGHGYTF TGTGCCAGCAGTGCTCGACAGGGGCATGGCTACACCTTC
. many TRBJ2-7 TRBV4-2 CASSRGTGTTVTYEQYF TGTGCCAGCAGCCGCGGCACAGGGACGACAGTGACCTACGAGCAGTACTTC
. . TRBJ1-1 TRBV3-1 CASAYEGQPNTEAFF TGTGCCAGCGCCTATGAGGGCCAGCCGAACACTGAAGCTTTCTTT
. . TRBJ1-5 TRBV7-9 CASRVGETSNQPQHF TGTGCCAGCAGAGTGGGGGAGACTAGCAATCAGCCCCAGCATTTT
TRBD1 few TRBJ1-2 TRBV2 CASRPGTGPDYGYTF TGTGCCAGCAGACCCGGGACAGGGCCGGACTATGGCTACACCTTC
TRBD1 many TRBJ1-6 TRBV11-1 CASSLGTGGRNSPLHF TGTGCCAGCAGCTTAGGGACAGGGGGCCGTAATTCACCCCTCCACTTT
. many TRBJ2-1 TRBV19 CASIPSGPNNEQFF TGTGCCAGTATCCCGTCGGGCCCGAACAATGAGCAGTTCTTC
. many TRBJ1-1 TRBV25-1 CASSDGKNTEAFF TGTGCCAGCAGTGATGGCAAAAACACTGAAGCTTTCTTT
TRBD1 many TRBJ1-2 TRBV25-1 CASSTPDREFFGYTF TGTGCCAGCAGTACCCCCGACAGGGAATTTTTTGGCTACACCTTC
. few TRBJ2-1 TRBV20-1 CSARGLSSYNEQFF TGCAGTGCTAGAGGACTAAGCTCCTACAATGAGCAGTTCTTC
. . TRBJ1-2 TRBV5-1 CASSLDPTDNYGYTF TGCGCCAGCAGCTTGGACCCGACAGATAACTATGGCTACACCTTC
TRBD2 . TRBJ2-7 TRBV19 CASSTALAGAYEQYF TGTGCCAGTAGTACCGCCTTAGCGGGAGCCTACGAGCAGTACTTC
. many TRBJ2-7 TRBV9 CASSVVGVGEQYF TGTGCCAGCAGCGTGGTGGGAGTTGGCGAGCAGTACTTC
TRBD2 . TRBJ2-3 TRBV19 CASSRRTGGTDTQYF TGTGCCAGTAGTCGCCGGACGGGGGGGACAGATACGCAGTATTTT
. many TRBJ2-7 TRBV20-1 CSARGLTLGGYEQYF TGCAGTGCTAGAGGTCTCACTCTCGGCGGGTACGAGCAGTACTTC
TRBD2 . TRBJ2-5 TRBV2 CATRTSGRSETQYF TGTGCCACCCGGACTAGCGGGAGATCAGAGACCCAGTACTTC
TRBD1 . TRBJ2-1 TRBV25-1 CASIPSGGNEQFF TGTGCCAGCATCCCGTCAGGGGGCAATGAGCAGTTCTTC
TRBD2 few TRBJ2-3 TRBV20-1 CSARPSGSTDTQYF TGCAGTGCTAGGCCTAGCGGGAGCACAGATACGCAGTATTTT
TRBD2 . TRBJ2-1 TRBV20-1 CSARVATSGSYNEQFF TGCAGTGCTAGAGTAGCCACTAGCGGCTCCTACAATGAGCAGTTCTTC
. few TRBJ1-5 TRBV7-2 CASSLVAGPNQPQHF TGTGCCAGCAGCTTAGTCGCAGGGCCGAATCAGCCCCAGCATTTT
. . TRBJ1-2 TRBV4-1 CAGAGKNSYGYTF TGCGCCGGCGCGGGGAAGAATAGCTATGGCTACACCTTC
. few TRBJ1-1 TRBV5-1 CASSLEFGGKAFF TGCGCCAGCAGCTTGGAATTTGGGGGGAAAGCTTTCTTT
. many TRBJ2-5 TRBV15 CATSVQETQYF TGTGCCACCAGCGTCCAAGAGACCCAGTACTTC
. many TRBJ2-7 TRBV2 CASLAVGAHEQYF TGTGCCAGCTTGGCAGTGGGAGCCCACGAGCAGTACTTC
TRBD1 few TRBJ1-2 TRBV30 CACGGDRANYGYTF TGTGCCTGCGGGGGGGACAGAGCTAACTATGGCTACACCTTC
. . TRBJ1-1 TRBV29-1 CSVELGRGNTEAFF TGCAGCGTTGAACTTGGCAGGGGGAACACTGAAGCTTTCTTT
. many TRBJ2-7 TRBV20-1 CSASLLAIFYEQYF TGCAGTGCTAGTTTATTAGCGATATTCTACGAGCAGTACTTC
TRBD2 few TRBJ2-3 TRBV20-1 CSAFGGASSTDTQYF TGCAGTGCTTTCGGGGGGGCCTCTAGCACAGATACGCAGTATTTT
. . TRBJ1-1 TRBV10-3 CAISGVYGYTEAFF TGTGCCATCAGTGGTGTCTATGGCTACACTGAAGCTTTCTTT
TRBD1 many TRBJ1-5 TRBV7-9 CASSLGTGGRTSNQPQHF TGTGCCAGCAGCCTCGGGACAGGGGGGCGAACCAGCAATCAGCCCCAGCATTTT
. once TRBJ2-2 TRBV11-2 CASSFGSSGHTGELFF TGTGCCAGCAGCTTCGGTTCCAGCGGGCACACCGGGGAGCTGTTTTTT
TRBD2 . TRBJ2-1 TRBV2 CARGRGGLEQFF TGTGCCAGGGGACGGGGGGGCCTGGAGCAGTTCTTC